These 17 T cell receptor beta chains originate from one sample sequenced in a study of OX40 agonist ivuxolimab in advanced cancers. Profiled with immunoSEQ multiplex PCR; TCRdb holds only in-frame clones, not every one. The sample consists of fewer than 55,000 clones, 80% to 90% of them appearing once. The material sequenced was CD4+ or CD8+ T cells sorted from blood, taken in a trial of the OX40 agonist ivuxolimab. Receptors were obtained from an adult with an advanced solid tumor such as melanoma, head and neck, liver or kidney cancer.

V usage is TRBV5-1 and J usage is TRBJ2-2; D not certain. CDR3 size: 14 residues. Germline CDR1 is SGHRS and CDR2 is YFSETQ. V gave up 0 bases and J gave up 7 bases, with 10 bases separating them. CDR3 protein: CASSLVHGDGELFF. CDR3 in DNA: TGCGCCAGCAGCTTGGTTCATGGCGACGGGGAGCTGTTTTTT.

The CDR3 sequence: CASSRGDRVFTDTQYF. The CDR3 DNA sequence: TGTGCCAGCAGCCGAGGGGACAGGGTATTCACAGATACGCAGTATTTT. The chain recombines TRBV7-2 with TRBJ2-3; 9 bases align to TRBD1. The CDR3 runs to 16 residues. V lost 5 bases and J lost 2; bases outside the gene matches: 8. CDR1 SGHTA and CDR2 FQGNSA come from the germline V gene.

This chain uses TRBV7-9 with TRBJ1-1, with D possibly TRBD1 on 6 matching bases. Trimming removed 1 base at V and 4 bases at J, with 13 bases between. The CDR3 extends over 15 amino acids. Germline loops: CDR1 SEHNR, CDR2 FQNEAQ (reference sequence). Written as DNA, the CDR3 is TGTGCCAGCAGCTTAGTGCGGGGGCTTAGCACTGAAGCTTTCTTT. Translating it yields CASSLVRGLSTEAFF.

The gene calls are TRBV4-1 and TRBJ2-5, with 7 positions matching TRBD1. This CDR3 region has 15 residues. The junction had 6 bases not matched to a gene; V was cut back by 0 bases and J by 5 bases. Germline CDR1 is MGHRA and CDR2 is YSYEKL. The CDR3 nucleotides are TGCGCCAGCAGCCAAGAAGGGGGCCAGGGGGAGACCCAGTACTTC. Translated: CASSQEGGQGETQYF.

The rearrangement links TRBV9 to TRBJ2-7, with 7 bases lining up with TRBD2. The germline gives CDR1 SGDLS, CDR2 YYNGEE. The CDR3 is 15 residues long. The trim removed 4 bases at V and 4 bases at J, leaving 11 bases unmatched. CDR3 residues: CASSPEGGSHYEQYF. CDR3 in DNA: TGTGCCAGCAGCCCCGAAGGCGGGAGCCATTACGAGCAGTACTTC.

The V and J genes are TRBV9 and TRBJ1-2, with D possibly TRBD1 on 5 matching bases. This CDR3 comprises 14 residues. V lost 3 bases, J lost 8 bases, and 17 bases lay in between. Per the germline V gene, CDR1 is SGDLS and CDR2 is YYNGEE. CDR3 coding DNA: TGTGCCAGCAGCGCCCAGGACAACTACGCCGGCTACACCTTC. Its protein is CASSAQDNYAGYTF.

In this sample, this clone turned up a few times. The rearrangement joins TRBV14 to TRBJ1-1; 7 bases line up with TRBD1. V dropped 6 bases and J dropped 7; count of bases not matched to a gene: 2. Germline CDR1 reads SGHDN; CDR2 reads FVKESK. This CDR3 comprises 11 residues. CDR3 in DNA: TGTGCCAGCAGTTCAGGGGGTGAAGCTTTCTTT. This translates into CASSSGGEAFF. The entire variable domain, with the rest obtained from reference TRBV14 and TRBJ1-1, is as follows: EAGVTQFPSHSVIEKGQTVTLRCDPISGHDNLYWYRRVMGKEIKFLLHFVKESKQDESGMPNNRFLAERTGGTYSTLKVQPAELEDSGVYFCASSSGGEAFFGQGTRLTVV.

The rearrangement uses TRBV7-9 and TRBJ2-7, with 8 bases lining up with TRBD1. CDR3 length: 14 residues. Germline CDR1 SEHNR, CDR2 FQNEAQ (reference sequence). The ends lost 5 bases at V and 4 bases at J; junction bases unmatched: 7. In DNA form, the CDR3 reads TGTGCCAGCAGCACAGGACAGGGTGGGTACGAGCAGTACTTC. It codes for CASSTGQGGYEQYF.

The genes are TRBV28 and TRBJ2-1, with D maybe TRBD2 (6 bases). The ends were cut back, 4 bases at V and 4 bases at J, with 17 bases in the middle. The CDR3 is 16 amino acids. Germline V gene data show CDR1 as MDHEN and CDR2 as SYDVKM. CDR3 residues: CASSSRPQAGYNEQFF. The CDR3 region has the DNA TGTGCCAGCAGTTCCCGACCACAGGCGGGATACAATGAGCAGTTCTTC.

This clone was detected once. This CDR3 reads CASSPLPGGGRYNEQFF. CDR3 sequence (DNA): TGTGCCAGCTCACCCCTACCGGGCGGGGGGCGCTACAATGAGCAGTTCTTC. The rearrangement links TRBV18 to TRBJ2-1; TRBD2 agrees at 8 bases. This CDR3 has 17 amino acids. CDR1 is KGHSH and CDR2 is LQKENI in the germline V gene. V gave up 3 bases and J gave up 3 bases; unmatched junction bases: 10. Variable domain in full (rest from reference TRBV18 and TRBJ2-1): NAGVMQNPRHLVRRRGQEARLRCSPMKGHSHVYWYRQLPEEGLKFMVYLQKENIIDESGMPKERFSAEFPKEGPSILRIQQVVRGDSAAYFCASSPLPGGGRYNEQFFGPGTRLTVL.

The V call is TRBV7-8, the J call TRBJ2-7; 12 bases agree with TRBD2. The CDR3 loop spans 15 amino acids. Per germline, CDR1 SGHVS and CDR2 FQNEAQ. V lost 5 bases to trimming and J lost 3 bases; unmatched junction nucleotides: 5. The CDR3 DNA reads TGTGCCAGCAGCGATAGGACTAGCGGGAACTACGAGCAGTACTTC. Protein sequence: CASSDRTSGNYEQYF.

The V gene is TRBV28, the J gene TRBJ2-7; D might be TRBD1 (5 bases). Germline CDR1 MDHEN, CDR2 SYDVKM. The CDR3 has 15 amino acids. V lost 2 bases and J 3 bases, leaving 14 bases between the germline ends. CDR3 bases: TGTGCCAGCAGTTTACAGGGTGGCAGGGTCTACGAGCAGTACTTC. Translated, it gives CASSLQGGRVYEQYF.

The chain recombines TRBV6-5 with TRBJ2-1, with 7 bases lining up with TRBD2. Trimming at V came to 2 bases and at J to 0 bases, leaving 4 bases not matched to a gene. The CDR3 has 16 amino acids. CDR1 is MNHEY and CDR2 is SVGAGI in the germline V gene. The chain's CDR3 is CASSYERGHSYNEQFF. CDR3 nucleotides: TGTGCCAGCAGTTACGAGCGGGGCCACTCCTACAATGAGCAGTTCTTC.

The chain joins TRBV5-1 to TRBJ2-3; D is perhaps TRBD1 or TRBD2 (5 bases each). CDR1 and CDR2 (germline): SGHRS, YFSETQ. The ends were cut back, 3 bases at V and 2 bases at J, with 13 bases in the middle. This CDR3 has 15 residues. The CDR3 here is CASSSTGTNTDTQYF. The CDR3 DNA sequence: TGCGCCAGCAGCTCGACCGGGACCAACACAGATACGCAGTATTTT.

This chain joins TRBV4-2 and TRBJ1-1; 7 bases are shared with TRBD1. Germline CDR1 and CDR2: LGHNA and YNFKEQ. CDR3 size: 15 residues. With 3 bases clipped from V and 0 bases from J, the junction kept 4 bases outside the gene matches. CDR3 DNA sequence: TGTGCCAGCAGCCAGACGGGACAGTTGAACACTGAAGCTTTCTTT. This encodes CASSQTGQLNTEAFF.

This chain connects TRBV6-1 to TRBJ2-2, with D hard to call. This CDR3 contains 15 residues. In germline, CDR1 is MNHNS, CDR2 SASEGT. V shed 7 bases and J shed 2 bases, with 14 bases lying between them. Written as DNA, the CDR3 is TGTGCCAGCACCCCATGGCAGCTCAACACCGGGGAGCTGTTTTTT. It codes for CASTPWQLNTGELFF.

The chain has TRBV7-2 and TRBJ2-3, with D tentatively TRBD2 (7 bases). In germline, CDR1 is SGHTA, CDR2 FQGNSA. The CDR3 runs 14 residues. Trimming stripped 7 bases from V and 4 bases from J, with 15 bases between. CDR3 region: CASIPLGGPDTQYF. CDR3 in DNA: TGTGCCAGCATCCCCCTCGGGGGGCCAGATACGCAGTATTTT.